One sample yielded the 5 T cell receptor beta chains listed below, sequenced in a study of tumor-infiltrating lymphocytes in primary liver carcinoma. The template, roughly 0.45 ug total RNA, yielded TCR beta cDNA made with a constant-region primer. Modified slightly, ARM-PCR produced TCR beta libraries over three nested multiplex PCR rounds. TRBV1-TRBV30 forward primers paired with a C-beta reverse primer drove the first two PCR rounds, roughly 9 cycles each. Via MiXCR, TCRdb re-called the multiplex PCR reads, giving one row per CDR3 protein. The profile shows around 60,000 distinct CDR3 sequences, about 71% of them singletons. Unsorted bulk tissue of roughly 20-31 mg yielded co-extracted RNA and DNA. The sample taken for sequencing was liver tumor tissue from sampling region 4. Described subset: tumor region T4, right-lateral pole. All receptors derive from a man aged 35-49 years with primary liver carcinoma and hepatitis B virus infection.

This clonotype was seen a single time. Its ends do not fully match the called genes, so a read error is possible. The genes are TRBV30 and TRBJ1-4; no clear D gene. The CDR3 sequence is 13 residues long. Per germline, CDR1 GTSNPN and CDR2 SVGIG (reference sequence). The CDR3 DNA follows: TGTGCCTGGAGCAGAACAGAGAATGAGAAACCGTTTTTT. Translated: CAWSRTENEKPFF.

As to this clonotype: A much more abundant neighbour one base away suggests this may be a read error. The rearrangement links TRBV29-1 to TRBJ2-3; 9 bases fit TRBD2. Germline CDR1 SQVTM, CDR2 ANQGSEA. The CDR3 runs to 14 residues. This chain's CDR3 is CSVEGLAGAGTQYF. The CDR3 DNA sequence: TGTAGCGTTGAAGGGTTAGCGGGAGCAGGTACGCAGTATTTT.

Details on this clonotype: Germline and junction disagree at one end, which may indicate a read error. The V call is TRBV4-2, the J call TRBJ2-2; D ambiguous. Germline loops: CDR1 LGHNA, CDR2 YNFKEQ. The CDR3 sequence is 18 residues long. The CDR3 sequence: CANSQQRFSQVNTWELFF. The CDR3, as DNA: TGTGCCAACAGCCAGCAGCGATTTAGTCAGGTGAACACCTGGGAGCTGTTTTTT.

Details on this clonotype: Its ends do not fully match the called genes, so a read error is possible. The CDR3, as DNA: TGTACCAGCAGCTTGGGAGCGGGGGATTGGGGAGATACGCAGTTTTTT. Its protein is CTSSLGAGDWGDTQFF. The rearrangement uses TRBV5-1 and TRBJ2-3; 8 bases line up with TRBD2. The CDR3 has 16 residues. CDR1 is SGHRS, CDR2 YFSETQ, per germline.

The chain couples TRBV6-1 to TRBJ1-3, with D unclear. Trimming shortened V by 5 bases and J by 0 bases, and 8 bases separated the two germline ends. The CDR3 loop spans 14 amino acids. Germline V gene sequence: CDR1 MNHNS, CDR2 SASEGT. The CDR3 region has the DNA TGTGCCAGCAGTAGGGATTACTCTGGAAACACCATATATTTT. Encoded protein: CASSRDYSGNTIYF.